This TCR beta chain was identified in a study of Ad26.COV2.S vaccination and SARS-CoV-2 variants. Regarding the study as a whole: Breadth, reportedly substantial, characterized the spike-specific CD8+ and CD4+ T cell responses after vaccination. People given the vaccine had a wider spike-specific TCR breadth than placebo recipients did.

Of note for this clone: Its cognate antigen is unknown.

This sample's treatment: 15 to 20 received Ad26.COV2.S at low or high dose, single or two shots; about 5 received placebo; per-sample allocation not given. All samples were drawn on day 63, counting from the first vaccine or placebo injection. V was clipped by 6 bases and J by 2 bases, with 7 bases between them. The germline gives CDR1 MNHEY, CDR2 SVGAGI. The CDR3 is made up of 13 amino acids. The data were produced by immunoSEQ multiplex PCR, yet TCRdb's version contains in-frame clones alone and is incomplete. The sample contains roughly 700,000 clones, approximately 88% of which appear only once. Here the sequenced sample was peripheral blood, taken in a trial of Ad26.COV2.S vaccine versus placebo. This clonotype was obtained from a person aged 18-60 years who received the Ad26.COV2.S COVID-19 vaccine or a placebo. V is TRBV6-5 and J is TRBJ2-2, with D unclear. The CDR3 loop is CASRPRNTGELFF. CDR3 in DNA: TGTGCCAGCAGGCCGCGTAACACCGGGGAGCTGTTTTTT.